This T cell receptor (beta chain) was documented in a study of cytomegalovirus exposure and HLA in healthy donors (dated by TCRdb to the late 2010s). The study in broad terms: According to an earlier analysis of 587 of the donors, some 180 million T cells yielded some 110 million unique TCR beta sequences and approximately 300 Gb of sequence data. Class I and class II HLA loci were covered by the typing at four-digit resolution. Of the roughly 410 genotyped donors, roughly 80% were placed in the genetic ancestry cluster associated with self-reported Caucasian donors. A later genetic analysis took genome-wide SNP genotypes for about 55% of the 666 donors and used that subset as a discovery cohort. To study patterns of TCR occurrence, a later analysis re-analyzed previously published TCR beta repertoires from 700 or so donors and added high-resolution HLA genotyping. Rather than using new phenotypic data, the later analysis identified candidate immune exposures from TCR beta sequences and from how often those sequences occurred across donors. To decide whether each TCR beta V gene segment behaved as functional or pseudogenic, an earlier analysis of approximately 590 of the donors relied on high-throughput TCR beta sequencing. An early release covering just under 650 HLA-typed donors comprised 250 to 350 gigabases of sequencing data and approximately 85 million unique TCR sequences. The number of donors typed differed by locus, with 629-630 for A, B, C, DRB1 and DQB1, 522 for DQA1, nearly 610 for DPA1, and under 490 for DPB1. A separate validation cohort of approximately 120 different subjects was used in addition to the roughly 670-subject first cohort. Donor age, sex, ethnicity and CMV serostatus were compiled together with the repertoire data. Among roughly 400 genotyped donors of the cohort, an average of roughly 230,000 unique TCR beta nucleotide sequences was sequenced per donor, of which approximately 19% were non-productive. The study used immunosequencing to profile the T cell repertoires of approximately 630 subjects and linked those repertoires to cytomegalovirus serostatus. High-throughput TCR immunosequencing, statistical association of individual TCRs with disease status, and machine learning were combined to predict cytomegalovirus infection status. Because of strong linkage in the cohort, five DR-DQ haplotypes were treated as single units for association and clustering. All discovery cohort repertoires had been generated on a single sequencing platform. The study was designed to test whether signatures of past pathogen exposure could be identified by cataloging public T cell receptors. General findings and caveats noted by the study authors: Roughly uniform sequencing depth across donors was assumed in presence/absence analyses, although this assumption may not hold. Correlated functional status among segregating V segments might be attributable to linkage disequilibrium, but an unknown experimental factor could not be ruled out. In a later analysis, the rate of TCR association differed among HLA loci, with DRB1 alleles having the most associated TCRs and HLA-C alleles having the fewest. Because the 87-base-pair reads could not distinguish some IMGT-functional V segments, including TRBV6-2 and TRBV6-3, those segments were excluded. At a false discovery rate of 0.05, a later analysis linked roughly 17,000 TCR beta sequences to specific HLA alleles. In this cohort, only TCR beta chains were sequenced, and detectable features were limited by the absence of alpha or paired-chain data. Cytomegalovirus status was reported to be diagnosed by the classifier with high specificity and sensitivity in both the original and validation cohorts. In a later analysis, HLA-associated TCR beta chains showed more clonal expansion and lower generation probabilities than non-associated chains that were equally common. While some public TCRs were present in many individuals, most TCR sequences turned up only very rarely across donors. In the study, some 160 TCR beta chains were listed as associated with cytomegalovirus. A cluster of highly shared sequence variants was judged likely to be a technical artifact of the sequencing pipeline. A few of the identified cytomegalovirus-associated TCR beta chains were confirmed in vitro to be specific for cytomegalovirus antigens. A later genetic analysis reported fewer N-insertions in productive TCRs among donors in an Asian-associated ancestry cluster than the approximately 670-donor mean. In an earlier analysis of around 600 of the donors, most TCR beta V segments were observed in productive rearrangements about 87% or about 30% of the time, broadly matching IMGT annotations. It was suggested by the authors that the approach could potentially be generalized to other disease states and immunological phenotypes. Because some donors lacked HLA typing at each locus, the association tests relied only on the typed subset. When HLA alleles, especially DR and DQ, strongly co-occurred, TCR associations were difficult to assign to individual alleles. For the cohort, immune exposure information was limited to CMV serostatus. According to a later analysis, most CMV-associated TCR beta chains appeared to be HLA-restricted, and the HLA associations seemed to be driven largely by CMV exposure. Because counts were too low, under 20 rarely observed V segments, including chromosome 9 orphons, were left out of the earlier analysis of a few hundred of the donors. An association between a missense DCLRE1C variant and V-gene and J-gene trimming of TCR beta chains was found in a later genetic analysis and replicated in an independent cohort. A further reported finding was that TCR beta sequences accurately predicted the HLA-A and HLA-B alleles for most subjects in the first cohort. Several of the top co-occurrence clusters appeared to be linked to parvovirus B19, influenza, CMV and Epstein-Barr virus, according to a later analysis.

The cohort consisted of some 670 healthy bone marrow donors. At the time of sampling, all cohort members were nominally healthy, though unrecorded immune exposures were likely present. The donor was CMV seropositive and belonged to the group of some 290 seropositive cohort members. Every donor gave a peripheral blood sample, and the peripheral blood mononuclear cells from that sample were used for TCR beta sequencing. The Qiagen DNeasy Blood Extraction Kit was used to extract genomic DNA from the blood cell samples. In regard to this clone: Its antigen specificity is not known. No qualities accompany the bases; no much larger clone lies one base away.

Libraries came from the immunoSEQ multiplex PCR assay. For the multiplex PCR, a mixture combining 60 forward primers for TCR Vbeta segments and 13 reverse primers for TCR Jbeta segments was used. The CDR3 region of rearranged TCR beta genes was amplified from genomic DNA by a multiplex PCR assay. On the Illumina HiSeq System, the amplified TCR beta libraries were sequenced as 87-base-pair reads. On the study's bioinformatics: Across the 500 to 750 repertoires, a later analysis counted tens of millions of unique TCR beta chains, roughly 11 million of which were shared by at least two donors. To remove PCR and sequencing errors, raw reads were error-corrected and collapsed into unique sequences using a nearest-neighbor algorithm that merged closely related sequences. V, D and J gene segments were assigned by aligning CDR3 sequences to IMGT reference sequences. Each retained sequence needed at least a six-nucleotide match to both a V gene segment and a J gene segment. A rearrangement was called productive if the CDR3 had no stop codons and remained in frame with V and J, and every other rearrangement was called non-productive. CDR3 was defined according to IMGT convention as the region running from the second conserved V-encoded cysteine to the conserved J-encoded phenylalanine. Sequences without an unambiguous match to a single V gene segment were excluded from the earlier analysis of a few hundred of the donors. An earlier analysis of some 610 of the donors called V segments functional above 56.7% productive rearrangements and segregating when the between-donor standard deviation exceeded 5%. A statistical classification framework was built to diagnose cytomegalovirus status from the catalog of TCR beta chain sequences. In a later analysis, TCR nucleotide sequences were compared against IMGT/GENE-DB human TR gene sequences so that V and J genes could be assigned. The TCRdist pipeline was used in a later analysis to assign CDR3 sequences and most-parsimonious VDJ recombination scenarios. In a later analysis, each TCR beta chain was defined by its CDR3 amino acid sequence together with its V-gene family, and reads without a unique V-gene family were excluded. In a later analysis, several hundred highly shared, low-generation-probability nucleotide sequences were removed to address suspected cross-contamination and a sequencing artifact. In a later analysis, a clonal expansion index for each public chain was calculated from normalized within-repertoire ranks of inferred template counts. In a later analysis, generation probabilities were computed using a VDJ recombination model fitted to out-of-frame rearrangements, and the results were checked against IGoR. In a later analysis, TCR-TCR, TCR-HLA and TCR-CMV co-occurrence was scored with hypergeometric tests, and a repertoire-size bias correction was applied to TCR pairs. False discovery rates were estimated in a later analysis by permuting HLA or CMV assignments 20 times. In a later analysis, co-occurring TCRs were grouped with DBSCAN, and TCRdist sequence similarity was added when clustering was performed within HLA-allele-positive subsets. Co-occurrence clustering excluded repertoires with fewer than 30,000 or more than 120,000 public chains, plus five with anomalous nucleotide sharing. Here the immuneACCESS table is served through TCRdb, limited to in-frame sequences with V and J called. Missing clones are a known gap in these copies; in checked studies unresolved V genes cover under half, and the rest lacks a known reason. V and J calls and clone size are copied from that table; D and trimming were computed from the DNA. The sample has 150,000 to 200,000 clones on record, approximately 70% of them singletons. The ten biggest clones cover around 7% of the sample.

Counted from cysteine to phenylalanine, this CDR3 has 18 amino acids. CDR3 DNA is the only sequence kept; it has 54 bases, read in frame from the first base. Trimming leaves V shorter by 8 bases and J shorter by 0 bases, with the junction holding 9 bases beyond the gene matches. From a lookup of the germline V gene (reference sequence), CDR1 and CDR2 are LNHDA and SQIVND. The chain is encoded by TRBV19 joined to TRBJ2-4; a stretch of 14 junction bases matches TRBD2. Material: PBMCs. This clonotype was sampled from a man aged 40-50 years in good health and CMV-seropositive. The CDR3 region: CASQSGTSGGQAKNIQYF. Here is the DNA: TGTGCCAGTCAATCCGGGACTAGCGGGGGCCAAGCCAAAAACATTCAGTACTTC. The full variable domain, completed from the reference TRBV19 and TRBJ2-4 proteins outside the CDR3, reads DGGITQSPKYLFRKEGQNVTLSCEQNLNHDAMYWYRQDPGQGLRLIYYSQIVNDFQKGDIAEGYSVSREKKESFPLTVTSAQKNPTAFYLCASQSGTSGGQAKNIQYFGAGTRLSVL.